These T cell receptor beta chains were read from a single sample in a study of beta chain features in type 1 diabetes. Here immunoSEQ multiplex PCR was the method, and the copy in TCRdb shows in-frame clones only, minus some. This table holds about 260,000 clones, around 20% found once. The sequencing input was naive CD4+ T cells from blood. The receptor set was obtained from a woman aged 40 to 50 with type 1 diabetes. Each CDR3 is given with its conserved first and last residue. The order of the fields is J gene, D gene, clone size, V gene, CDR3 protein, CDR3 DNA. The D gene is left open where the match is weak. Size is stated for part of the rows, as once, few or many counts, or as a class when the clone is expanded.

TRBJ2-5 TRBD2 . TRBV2 CASSDGLAGETQYF TGTGCCAGCAGTGATGGACTAGCCGGGGAGACCCAGTACTTC
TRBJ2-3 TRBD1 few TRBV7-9 CASSREGTGRTDTQYF TGTGCCAGCAGCCGGGAAGGGACAGGGCGGACAGATACGCAGTATTTT
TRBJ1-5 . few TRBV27 CASSMQSNQPQHF TGTGCCAGCAGTATGCAGAGCAATCAGCCCCAGCATTTT
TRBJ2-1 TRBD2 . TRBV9 CASSVLADNEQFF TGTGCCAGCAGCGTACTAGCGGACAATGAGCAGTTCTTC
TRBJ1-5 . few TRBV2 CASGLGTGPGWGQPQHF TGTGCCAGTGGGTTGGGAACGGGCCCGGGGTGGGGTCAGCCCCAGCATTTT
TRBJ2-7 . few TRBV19 CASSALGGQSHEQYF TGTGCCAGTAGTGCCTTGGGGGGACAGTCCCACGAGCAGTACTTC
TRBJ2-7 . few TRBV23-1 CASSQSLGRRNYEQYF TGCGCCAGCAGTCAATCTCTGGGGAGAAGGAACTACGAGCAGTACTTC
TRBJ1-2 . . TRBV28 CASSLVARNYGYTF TGTGCCAGCAGTTTAGTGGCGCGGAACTATGGCTACACCTTC
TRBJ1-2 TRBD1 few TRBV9 CASSVEDRGMSGYTF TGTGCCAGCAGCGTAGAGGACAGGGGAATGAGTGGCTACACCTTC
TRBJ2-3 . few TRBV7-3 CASSPQQGVLDTQYF TGTGCCAGCAGCCCCCAACAGGGAGTCTTGGATACGCAGTATTTT
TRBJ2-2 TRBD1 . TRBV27 CASSWGQGPTGELFF TGTGCCAGCAGTTGGGGACAGGGGCCCACCGGGGAGCTGTTTTTT
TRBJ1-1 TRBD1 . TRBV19 CASNLGQGIMNTEAFF TGTGCCAGTAATCTCGGACAGGGGATTATGAACACTGAAGCTTTCTTT
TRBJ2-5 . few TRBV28 CASSSWGILPQETQYF TGTGCCAGCAGTTCTTGGGGCATCCTCCCTCAAGAGACCCAGTACTTC
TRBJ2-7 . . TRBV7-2 CASSSADRTYEQYF TGTGCCAGCAGCTCCGCAGACAGGACCTACGAGCAGTACTTC
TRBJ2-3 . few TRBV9 CASSVAGGPSTDTQYF TGTGCCAGCAGCGTAGCTGGGGGCCCCAGCACAGATACGCAGTATTTT
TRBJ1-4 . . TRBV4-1 CASSQDEWTSNEKLFF TGCGCCAGCAGCCAAGATGAGTGGACATCTAATGAAAAACTGTTTTTT
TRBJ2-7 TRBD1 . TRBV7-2 CASSLGGQPYEQYF TGTGCCAGCAGCTTAGGGGGACAGCCCTACGAGCAGTACTTC
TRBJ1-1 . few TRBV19 CASTWGRATEAFF TGTGCCAGTACCTGGGGCAGGGCAACTGAAGCTTTCTTT
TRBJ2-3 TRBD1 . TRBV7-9 CASSWTGDTQYF TGTGCCAGCAGTTGGACAGGGGATACGCAGTATTTT
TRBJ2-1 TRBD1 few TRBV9 CASSAGQGAGEQFF TGTGCCAGCAGCGCGGGACAGGGGGCAGGTGAGCAGTTCTTC
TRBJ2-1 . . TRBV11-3 CASSSDNEQFF TGTGCCAGCAGCTCTGACAATGAGCAGTTCTTC
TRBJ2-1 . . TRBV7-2 CASSLDPLGNEQFF TGTGCCAGCAGCTTAGACCCCCTAGGCAATGAGCAGTTCTTC
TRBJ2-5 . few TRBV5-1 CASSLKGIETQYF TGCGCCAGCAGCTTGAAGGGGATTGAGACCCAGTACTTC
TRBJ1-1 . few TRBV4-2 CASSQAGQRGTEAFF TGTGCCAGCAGCCAAGCTGGCCAAAGAGGCACTGAAGCTTTCTTT
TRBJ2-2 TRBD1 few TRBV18 CASSQGQVNTGELFF TGTGCCAGCTCACAGGGACAGGTGAACACCGGGGAGCTGTTTTTT
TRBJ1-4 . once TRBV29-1 CSVRTVAEKLFF TGCAGCGTCCGTACAGTCGCTGAAAAACTGTTTTTT
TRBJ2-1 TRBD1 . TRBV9 CASSPQGQGFYNEQFF TGTGCCAGCAGCCCCCAGGGACAGGGGTTCTACAATGAGCAGTTCTTC